Listed below are T cell receptor beta chains from one sample, sequenced in a study of blood T cell repertoires in COVID-19. Method: immunoSEQ multiplex PCR; TCRdb's copy keeps in-frame clones and lacks some. The sample has about 170,000 clones; about nine tenths are singletons. Sequenced sample: peripheral blood. The source of these receptors is a man younger than 30 with COVID-19, enrolled during active disease. CDR3s include the opening cysteine and the closing phenylalanine or tryptophan. Each record gives: J gene, CDR3 length, D gene, V gene, clone size, CDR3 DNA, CDR3 protein. A D gene is named only where the DNA matches it firmly. Rows give clone size only sometimes, using once, few, many, or a class for an expanded clone.

TRBJ2-1 | 15 | - | TRBV9 | - | TGTGCCAGCAACCCGGCGGATGACTCCTACAATGAGCAGTTCTTC | CASNPADDSYNEQFF
TRBJ2-1 | 16 | TRBD2 | TRBV19 | - | TGTGCCAGTAGTAGATCTAGCGGGAGAATCTACAATGAGCAGTTCTTC | CASSRSSGRIYNEQFF
TRBJ1-5 | 16 | - | TRBV6-2/TRBV6-3 | - | TGTGCCAGCAGCAATGACAGTCCCACGATCAATCAGCCCCAGCATTTT | CASSNDSPTINQPQHF
TRBJ2-1 | 11 | - | TRBV29-1 | - | TGCAGCGTTCAGGGGAGACGGGAGCAGTTCTTC | CSVQGRREQFF
TRBJ2-7 | 14 | TRBD1 | TRBV10-1 | - | TGCGCCAGCTTACAAATACAGGGGTCCTACGAGCAGTACTTC | CASLQIQGSYEQYF
TRBJ2-4 | 14 | - | TRBV7-3 | - | TGTGCCAGCAGCTTAAAGGGAGGTTCAAACATTCAGTACTTC | CASSLKGGSNIQYF
TRBJ1-1 | 15 | TRBD1 | TRBV2 | - | TGTGCCAGCATTCTGGGTACACAGGGGTACACTGAAGCTTTCTTT | CASILGTQGYTEAFF
TRBJ1-2 | 13 | - | TRBV2 | - | TGTGCCAGCAGTCGGACAGCTAACTATGGCTACACCTTC | CASSRTANYGYTF
TRBJ1-1 | 14 | TRBD1 | TRBV18 | - | TGTGCCAGCTCACGTCTGGAGGGACAGGGAGCAGCTTTCTTT | CASSRLEGQGAAFF
TRBJ2-1 | 17 | TRBD1 | TRBV14 | - | TGTGCCAGCAGCCTAGGTCCCGGGACAGGGAACTACAATGAGCAGTTCTTC | CASSLGPGTGNYNEQFF
TRBJ1-2 | 17 | TRBD1 | TRBV27 | - | TGTGCCAGCAGTTCAACCCCCGGGACAGGGGGCATCTATGGCTACACCTTC | CASSSTPGTGGIYGYTF
TRBJ2-2 | 14 | TRBD1 | TRBV19 | - | TGTGCCAGTAGTTCCCAGGGGGTGGGCGGGGAGCTGTTTTTT | CASSSQGVGGELFF
TRBJ2-7 | 12 | - | TRBV29-1 | - | TGCAGCGTTGAGGTAGGACTCTACGAGCAGTACTTC | CSVEVGLYEQYF
TRBJ2-7 | 14 | - | TRBV19 | - | TGTGCCAGTAGTATTGGACTCAGCTCCTACGAGCAGTACTTC | CASSIGLSSYEQYF
TRBJ2-4 | 21 | TRBD2 | TRBV9 | - | TGTGCCAGCAGGTTGGGTGGTTTGGGACTAGCGGGAGGGCCGGCCAAAAACATTCAGTACTTC | CASRLGGLGLAGGPAKNIQYF
TRBJ2-7 | 13 | - | TRBV11-2 | few | TGTGCCAGCAGCTTAGTAGCTAGGCGCGAGCAGTACTTC | CASSLVARREQYF
TRBJ2-2 | 15 | TRBD2 | TRBV27 | - | TGTGCCAGCAGTTTACGACTAGCGGGCACCGGGGAGCTGTTTTTT | CASSLRLAGTGELFF
TRBJ1-1 | 14 | - | TRBV15 | - | TGTGCCACCAGCAGAGACAGGCTGGGCACTGAAGCTTTCTTT | CATSRDRLGTEAFF
TRBJ1-5 | 13 | - | TRBV19 | few | TGTGCCAGTAGTACGACAGGATATCAGCCCCAGCATTTT | CASSTTGYQPQHF
TRBJ2-3 | 13 | - | TRBV29-1 | - | TGCAGCGCCCCGATTGAGGGAGGAGATACGCAGTATTTT | CSAPIEGGDTQYF
TRBJ1-5 | 16 | - | TRBV24-1 | - | TGTGCCACCAGTGGAAGCGGGACACCTAGCAATCAGCCCCAGCATTTT | CATSGSGTPSNQPQHF
TRBJ2-7 | 14 | - | TRBV6-5 | - | TGTGCCAGCAGTTACGCAGTCGTCCCCTACGAGCAGTACTTC | CASSYAVVPYEQYF
TRBJ1-5 | 14 | - | TRBV28 | once | TGTGCCAGCAGTTTAAGGCAGGTAGATCAGCCCCAGCATTTT | CASSLRQVDQPQHF
TRBJ1-4 | 14 | - | TRBV24-1 | - | TGTGCCACCAGAGACTGGGACATTCGCGAAAAACTGCTTTTT | CATRDWDIREKLLF
TRBJ2-2 | 15 | - | TRBV7-6 | once | TGTGCCAGCAGCTTTGCTGGCTCGAACACCGGGGAGCTGTTTTTT | CASSFAGSNTGELFF
TRBJ2-3 | 13 | TRBD1 | TRBV24-1 | once | TGTGCCATAGGGGACAGGGTAACAGATACGCAGTATTTT | CAIGDRVTDTQYF
TRBJ2-1 | 14 | TRBD1 | TRBV11-2 | - | TGTGCCAGCAGCTTGGACAGGGGGATCGATGAGCAGTTCTTC | CASSLDRGIDEQFF
TRBJ2-1 | 16 | TRBD1 | TRBV3-1/TRBV3-2 | - | TGTGCCAGCAGACCTACGCGGGACAGGGCTTACAATGAGCAGTTCTTC | CASRPTRDRAYNEQFF
TRBJ1-4 | 13 | - | TRBV18 | - | TGTGCCAGCTATACAGGGAGTGGTGAAAAACTGTTTTTT | CASYTGSGEKLFF
TRBJ1-2 | 11 | - | TRBV19 | - | TGTGCCAGTAGTATAGTATCCCGCTACACCTTC | CASSIVSRYTF
TRBJ1-3 | 12 | - | TRBV24-1 | - | TGTGCCACCCGGAGATCTGGAAACACCATATATTTT | CATRRSGNTIYF
TRBJ2-1 | 16 | TRBD2 | TRBV28 | once | TGTGCCAGCAGTTTCCGCGGGAGGTGGTCGAAGAATGAGCAGTTCTTC | CASSFRGRWSKNEQFF
TRBJ1-5 | 15 | - | TRBV13 | - | TGTGCCAGCAGCCTAGGGGGGGGAGGCAATCAGCCCCAGCATTTT | CASSLGGGGNQPQHF
TRBJ2-7 | 11 | - | TRBV2 | - | TGTGCCAGCAGTTCGTACTACGAGCAGTACTTC | CASSSYYEQYF
TRBJ2-7 | 14 | - | TRBV4-1 | - | TGCGCCAGCAAAACTACCGTTCCCAAGTACGAGCAGTACTTC | CASKTTVPKYEQYF
TRBJ2-7 | 12 | TRBD1 | TRBV19 | - | TGTGCCAGTAGCGGGACAGAGTACGAGCAGTACTTC | CASSGTEYEQYF
TRBJ2-7 | 12 | TRBD1 | TRBV10-2 | - | TGCGCCAGCGGACAGGGGGCGCGCGAGCAGTACTTC | CASGQGAREQYF
TRBJ2-3 | 15 | - | TRBV7-6 | - | TGTGCCAGCAGCCGCCGGGACACAGATACAGATACGCAGTATTTT | CASSRRDTDTDTQYF
TRBJ2-3 | 15 | TRBD2 | TRBV28 | - | TGTGCCAGCACTCCCTGGGTAGCGGGAGGAGATACGCAGTATTTT | CASTPWVAGGDTQYF
TRBJ2-1 | 14 | - | TRBV28 | - | TGTGCCAGCAGTTTATTAAGCAGGGGCCATGAGCAGTTCTTC | CASSLLSRGHEQFF
TRBJ2-5 | 13 | TRBD2 | TRBV19 | - | TGTGCCAGTAGTCGGACTAGCCGGGAGACCCAGTACTTC | CASSRTSRETQYF
TRBJ2-1 | 16 | TRBD1 | TRBV27 | - | TGTGCCAGCAGTACTCGGACAGGGGTCAACTACAATGAGCAGTTCTTC | CASSTRTGVNYNEQFF
TRBJ2-7 | 13 | - | TRBV6-2/TRBV6-3 | - | TGTGCCAGCAGTTCCGGGACATACTACGAGCAGTACTTC | CASSSGTYYEQYF
TRBJ2-3 | 14 | - | TRBV19 | - | TGTGCCAGTAAAGGGGCTTCGGGCACAGATACGCAGTATTTT | CASKGASGTDTQYF
TRBJ2-1 | 17 | TRBD2 | TRBV7-9 | - | TGTGCCAGCAGCTTAAGGGCTAGCGGGAGGTCCTACAATGAGCAGTTCTTC | CASSLRASGRSYNEQFF
TRBJ1-2 | 17 | - | TRBV28 | - | TGTGCCAGCAGTTTACTTCGACCCGGGACACCGAACGATGGCTACACCTTC | CASSLLRPGTPNDGYTF
TRBJ2-2 | 15 | - | TRBV7-2 | - | TGTGCCAGCAGCTGGGGGGCTAGCGGCACCGGGGAGCTGTTTTTT | CASSWGASGTGELFF
TRBJ2-3 | 16 | TRBD2 | TRBV7-2 | once | TGTGCCAGCAGCTTAGATCGGCTAGCGGGAGAATATACGCAGTATTTT | CASSLDRLAGEYTQYF
TRBJ1-4 | 13 | - | TRBV11-2 | - | TGTGCCAGCAGCTTAGGAGTAAATGAAAAACTGCTTTTT | CASSLGVNEKLLF
TRBJ2-7 | 14 | - | TRBV28 | - | TGTGCCAGCAGTTTATTCTCGCGGACCTACGAGCAGTACTTC | CASSLFSRTYEQYF
TRBJ2-7 | 14 | TRBD2 | TRBV5-6 | - | TGTGCCAGCAGCTTGGTAAGCGGGAGAGGGGAGCAGTACTTC | CASSLVSGRGEQYF
TRBJ1-1 | 13 | - | TRBV30 | - | TGTGCCTGGAGTGCTAACCGGGGGGCTGAAGCTTTCTTT | CAWSANRGAEAFF
TRBJ2-3 | 18 | TRBD2 | TRBV9 | - | TGTGCCAGCAGCCAGGGCGGACTAGCGGGAGGGGGCACAGATACGCAGTATTTT | CASSQGGLAGGGTDTQYF